The T cell receptor beta chain under discussion was sequenced for a study of blood T cell repertoires in COVID-19. Background on the study: Material from acute and convalescent COVID-19 was sourced from the United States, Italy and Spain. T cells, B-cell-depleted T cells, or PBMCs supplied cDNA or gDNA.

Trimming took off 1 base at V and 0 bases at J, with 10 bases between the two ends. The germline V gene encodes CDR1 MGHRA and CDR2 YSYEKL. The CDR3 contains 16 residues. In the original processing: Cell counts per sample came from amplifying reference gene primers. This table comes from immunoSEQ multiplex PCR, and its TCRdb copy is limited to in-frame clones, with some not included. The D gene and trimming were derived from the DNA, and the V and J assignments and clone size from that table. The sample includes 300,000 to 400,000 clones, approximately 91% of them seen just once. Recovered status in Cohort 3 required two negative PCRs, clearance, or symptom resolution. This clone was seen only once.

The chain is built from TRBV4-1 and TRBJ1-3; no clear D gene. The sample taken for sequencing was PBMCs or T cells enriched from blood (not recorded which). This clonotype was sampled from a man in his sixties who had recovered from COVID-19. This CDR3 reads CASSQGLVASGNTIYF. CDR3 sequence (DNA): TGCGCCAGCAGCCAAGGGCTGGTTGCCTCTGGAAACACCATATATTTT.